This TCR beta chain came from a study of CDR3 diversity in severe acne. Within the sample, this clonotype is medium-sized (0.01 to 0.1%). One entry per CDR3 protein, called by TCRdb with MiXCR from the PCR reads. The table includes some 85,000 distinct CDR3 sequences, approximately 54% detected once. V shed 3 bases, J shed 6 bases, and the junction held 14 bases outside the gene matches. This CDR3 is 16 amino acids long. The germline gives CDR1 SNHLY, CDR2 FYNNEI. The receptor was isolated from a male donor with severe acne vulgaris. V is TRBV2 and J is TRBJ2-7, with TRBD2 matching over 7 bases. Sequencing was carried out using blood. This CDR3 is CASSDDSGRAGGEQYF. The CDR3 DNA is TGTGCCAGCAGTGATGATTCAGGGAGGGCGGGTGGCGAGCAGTACTTC.